This T cell receptor beta chain stems from a study of radiotherapy plus CTLA-4 blockade in lung cancer (dated by TCRdb to between 2017 and 2018). The study in broad terms: Objective responses were observed in roughly a sixth of enrolled patients, and disease control was achieved in approximately 29%. Results and caveats for the whole study, not just this receptor: The strongest predictors of response, as reported, were early dynamic changes in blood T cell clones along with a rise in serum interferon-beta after radiation. TCR clones derived from tumors expanded in peripheral blood after treatment with radiotherapy and ipilimumab.

The study evaluated CTLA-4 blockade (ipilimumab) given together with focal radiation therapy in patients who had chemo-refractory metastatic non-small-cell lung cancer. The receptor library was made with the immunoSEQ multiplex PCR assay. TCRdb took this table from immuneACCESS and kept in-frame rearrangements with V and J called. Such tables lack part of the clones; where checked against another copy, unresolved V genes explain under half of the gap, and the rest is unexplained. This sample holds around 30,000 clones; over 70% were observed only once. The ten largest clones represent roughly an eighth of the sample. The table lists this clone with a count of one. This receptor's antigen is unknown. It has no much larger one-base neighbor in the sample; base qualities were not kept. The sequence was collected from a human donor with non-small cell lung cancer that progressed on radiotherapy plus ipilimumab. Source: peripheral blood, taken from a patient treated with radiotherapy plus ipilimumab.

The CDR3 protein sequence reads: CASTPTPGTYISYEQYF. At the DNA level, the sequence is TGCGCCAGCACCCCTACCCCCGGGACTTATATCTCCTACGAGCAGTACTTC. Here the chain combines TRBV5-1 and TRBJ2-7; the best D guess is TRBD2, with 6 bases matching. The CDR3 has 17 amino acids, counting the end cysteine and phenylalanine. Only the CDR3 part of the read is kept: 51 bases, read in frame from the first base. Between the V and J ends, shortened by 6 bases and 0 bases respectively, the junction contains 22 bases. For CDR1 and CDR2, the germline V gene lists SGHRS and YFSETQ.